Listed here are 7 T cell receptor beta chains from one sample, sequenced in a study of blood T cell repertoires in COVID-19. TCRdb keeps only in-frame clones here, not all; method: immunoSEQ multiplex PCR. The sample has under 85,000 clones; about 83% are singletons. The specimen was peripheral blood. The receptors were gathered from a man in his fifties with acute or convalescent COVID-19.

The chain is built from TRBV14 and TRBJ2-1; 8 nucleotides line up with TRBD2. CDR3 length equals 13 residues. J lost 9 bases, V lost 1 base, and 2 bases had no gene match. CDR1 and CDR2 (germline): SGHDN, FVKESK. CDR3 DNA: TGTGCCAGCAGCCAAGGACTAGCGCGTGAGCAGTTCTTC. Its protein is CASSQGLAREQFF.

This chain uses TRBV2 with TRBJ1-5, with a tentative D call TRBD1 (5 bases). Trimming stripped 3 bases from V and 0 bases from J, with 12 bases between. The CDR3 is 16 residues long. Germline CDR1 reads SNHLY; CDR2 reads FYNNEI. The CDR3 region is CASSEGGLSSNQPQHF. The CDR3 coding sequence is TGTGCCAGCAGTGAGGGGGGACTCAGTAGCAATCAGCCCCAGCATTTT. The full variable domain, in which reference TRBV2 and TRBJ1-5 provide the parts outside the CDR3, is EPEVTQTPSHQVTQMGQEVILRCVPISNHLYFYWYRQILGQKVEFLVSFYNNEISEKSEIFDDQFSVERPDGSNFTLKIRSTKLEDSAMYFCASSEGGLSSNQPQHFGDGTRLSIL.

V usage is TRBV12-3 or TRBV12-4 and J usage is TRBJ1-3, with D perhaps matching TRBD1 (6 bases). The CDR3 consists of 12 residues. In DNA form, the CDR3 reads TGTGCTGACAGGACCTCTGGAAACACCATATATTTT. Residues: CADRTSGNTIYF.

This clone was counted between two and nine times. The chain joins TRBV7-7 to TRBJ2-7; 7 bases agree with TRBD2. Germline trimming cut 5 bases from V and 5 bases from J; bases unmatched to any gene: 9. The CDR3 covers 14 residues. The V gene's germline CDR1 is SSHAT and CDR2 FNYEAQ (reference sequence). The CDR3 coding sequence is TGTGCCAGCAGCCCGTCTAGCGGTGGAAACGAGCAGTACTTC. This gives the protein CASSPSSGGNEQYF.

In DNA, the CDR3 is TGTGCCAGCAGCTTAAAGGGTCAGGACAGGGTCTCCGAGCAGTACTTC. This translates into CASSLKGQDRVSEQYF. V and J are TRBV7-2 and TRBJ2-7; 8 bases map to TRBD1. Looked up from germline, CDR1 is SGHTA and CDR2 is FQGNSA. The junction had 12 bases not matched to a gene; V was cut back by 2 bases and J by 6 bases. This CDR3 region has 16 residues. Filled out from reference TRBV7-2 and TRBJ2-7, the complete variable domain reads GAGVSQSPSNKVTEKGKDVELRCDPISGHTALYWYRQSLGQGLEFLIYFQGNSAPDKSGLPSDRFSAERTGGSVSTLTIQRTQQEDSAVYLCASSLKGQDRVSEQYFGPGTRLTVT.

This chain joins TRBV5-1 and TRBJ2-2; 8 nucleotides align to TRBD2. The V and J ends lost 0 bases and 4 bases, in that order; junction bases with no gene match: 8. Germline CDR1 reads SGHRS; CDR2 reads YFSETQ. The CDR3 is made up of 17 amino acids. CDR3 nucleotide sequence: TGCGCCAGCAGCTTGGAGGCGAGCGGGGGCACCACCGGGGAGCTGTTTTTT. Protein: CASSLEASGGTTGELFF.

The sample holds one count of this clone. This rearrangement joins TRBV3-1 (or the pseudogene TRBV3-2) to TRBJ2-5; D is unresolved. The CDR3 has 14 residues. The V end lost 2 bases, the J end lost 5 bases, and 12 bases lay between the germline ends. Germline loops: CDR1 LGHDT, CDR2 YNNKEL (reference sequence). The CDR3 region is CASSQRGRGETQYF. The CDR3, as DNA: TGTGCCAGCAGCCAAAGAGGCAGAGGCGAGACCCAGTACTTC.